The subject of this entry is one T cell receptor (beta chain). J gave up 4 bases and V 3 bases, and 10 bases lay outside the gene matches. CDR3 length equals 16 residues. The germline V gene has CDR1 SGDLS and CDR2 YYNGEE. This entry is derived from a study of T cell changes during pregnancy in multiple sclerosis. Profiling relied on immunoSEQ multiplex PCR, and the TCRdb table lists in-frame clones only, not all of them. The sample includes 95,000 to 100,000 clones, approximately 92% seen only once; the top ten take around 3.1%. This sequence was found in a female donor with multiple sclerosis, enrolled in a pregnancy study. The sequencing here drew on peripheral blood, taken in the second trimester of pregnancy. The V call is TRBV9, the J call TRBJ2-5; 9 bases map to TRBD2. The CDR3 sequence: CASSGTVSGSGETQYF. CDR3 nucleotides: TGTGCCAGCAGCGGAACAGTTAGCGGGAGCGGAGAGACCCAGTACTTC.